This TCR beta chain was identified in a study of cytomegalovirus exposure and HLA in healthy donors (dated by TCRdb to about 2017). Context from the whole study: In an earlier analysis of approximately 640 of the donors, 250 to 300 Gb of sequence data and approximately 100 million unique TCR beta sequences from about 179 million T cells were reported. An early release covering 500 to 750 HLA-typed donors comprised approximately 300 gigabases of sequencing data and around 85 million unique TCR sequences. Of the 350 to 450 genotyped donors, approximately 80% fell in the genetic ancestry cluster associated with self-reported Caucasian donors. The study was designed to test whether signatures of past pathogen exposure could be identified by cataloging public T cell receptors. Using immunosequencing, the study profiled T cell repertoires from around 670 subjects and related those repertoires to cytomegalovirus serostatus. A separate validation cohort of approximately 130 different subjects was used in addition to the approximately 700-subject first cohort. The study combined high-throughput TCR immunosequencing, statistical association of individual TCRs with disease status, and machine learning to predict cytomegalovirus infection status. In a later analysis, previously published TCR beta repertoires from several hundred donors were re-analyzed and high-resolution HLA genotyping was added so that TCR occurrence patterns could be studied. Rather than drawing on any new phenotypic data, the later analysis identified candidate immune exposures from TCR beta sequences and the way those sequences occurred across donors. An earlier analysis of approximately 500 of the donors applied high-throughput TCR beta sequencing to assess whether each TCR beta V gene segment acted as functional or pseudogenic. Donor age, sex, ethnicity and CMV serostatus were collected together with the repertoire data. A later genetic analysis took genome-wide SNP genotypes for about 55% of the roughly 670 donors and used that subset as a discovery cohort. All discovery cohort repertoires had been generated on a single sequencing platform. HLA typing covered class I and class II loci at four-digit resolution. Typing coverage varied by locus: roughly 629-640 donors for A, B, C, DRB1 and DQB1; around 560 for DQA1; approximately 570 for DPA1; approximately 490 for DPB1. Roughly 5 DR-DQ haplotypes were treated as single units for association and clustering because of strong linkage in the cohort. Among approximately 370 genotyped donors of the cohort, an average of about 220,000 unique TCR beta nucleotide sequences was sequenced per donor, of which 15% to 20% were non-productive.

To prepare the library, the immunoSEQ multiplex PCR assay was applied. A mixture of 60 forward primers for TCR Vbeta segments and 13 reverse primers for TCR Jbeta segments was used in the multiplex PCR. The CDR3 region of rearranged TCR beta genes was amplified from genomic DNA by a multiplex PCR assay. The Illumina HiSeq System was used to sequence the amplified TCR beta libraries as 87-base-pair reads. As for the original processing: A later analysis counted some 74 million unique TCR beta chains across the 670 or so repertoires, and some 11 million of these chains were shared by at least two donors. A nearest-neighbor algorithm error-corrected the raw reads and collapsed the reads into unique sequences, merging closely related sequences to remove PCR and sequencing errors. To assign V, D and J gene segments, CDR3 sequences were aligned to IMGT reference sequences. Each retained sequence needed at least a six-nucleotide match to both a V gene segment and a J gene segment. Rearrangements were classified as productive when the CDR3 lacked stop codons and remained in frame with V and J, and all other rearrangements were classified as non-productive. Following IMGT convention, CDR3 was defined as the stretch from the second conserved V-encoded cysteine to the conserved J-encoded phenylalanine. In an earlier analysis of some 550 of the donors, sequences lacking an unambiguous match to a single V gene segment were excluded. An earlier analysis of 587 of the donors classified V segments as functional when productive rearrangements were above 56.7% and as segregating when the standard deviation between donors was above 5%. A statistical classification framework was built for diagnosing cytomegalovirus status from the catalog of TCR beta chain sequences. A later analysis assigned V and J genes by comparing TCR nucleotide sequences with IMGT/GENE-DB human TR gene sequences. Using the TCRdist pipeline, a later analysis assigned CDR3 sequences along with most-parsimonious VDJ recombination scenarios. In a later analysis, every TCR beta chain was defined by the combination of its CDR3 amino acid sequence and its V-gene family, and reads without a unique V-gene family were dropped. A later analysis removed 592 highly shared, low-generation-probability nucleotide sequences to deal with suspected cross-contamination and a sequencing artifact. For each public chain, a later analysis derived a clonal expansion index from normalized ranks of inferred template counts within each repertoire. In a later analysis, generation probabilities were computed using a VDJ recombination model fitted to out-of-frame rearrangements, and the results were checked against IGoR. A later analysis scored TCR-TCR, TCR-HLA and TCR-CMV co-occurrence with hypergeometric tests, applying a repertoire-size bias correction to TCR pairs. To estimate false discovery rates, a later analysis permuted the HLA or CMV assignments 20 times. In a later analysis, co-occurring TCRs were grouped using DBSCAN, and TCRdist sequence similarity was added for clustering within HLA-allele-positive subsets. Repertoires with fewer than 30,000 or more than 120,000 public chains, plus five repertoires with anomalous nucleotide sharing, were excluded from co-occurrence clustering. TCRdb's version of the immuneACCESS table is confined to in-frame rearrangements and falls short of the full clone set. An unresolved V gene accounts for under half of the shortfall where checked; the remainder is of unknown origin. V, J and clone size derive from that table, while D and trimming were established from the DNA sequence. The sample's table covers about 130,000 clones. Together, the top ten hold 1.7% of the sample.

Beyond this particular receptor, the publication reports: In a later analysis, several top co-occurrence clusters were reported to appear linked to parvovirus B19, influenza, CMV and Epstein-Barr virus. Linkage disequilibrium might explain the correlated functional status among segregating V segments, but an unknown experimental factor could not be excluded. In a later analysis, most CMV-associated TCR beta chains were found to appear HLA-restricted, with HLA associations seemingly driven largely by CMV exposure. According to a later analysis, TCR association rates differed among HLA loci, with DRB1 alleles showing the most associated TCRs and HLA-C alleles showing the fewest. Strong co-occurrence of HLA alleles, especially DR and DQ, made assigning TCR associations to individual alleles difficult. An earlier analysis of approximately 570 of the donors showed that most TCR beta V segments appeared in productive rearrangements either about 87% or about 30% of the time, which broadly matched IMGT annotations. The sequencing pipeline was judged likely to have produced a cluster of highly shared sequence variants as a technical artifact. The classifier was reported to diagnose cytomegalovirus status with high specificity and sensitivity in both the original cohort and the validation cohort. Presence/absence analyses assumed roughly uniform sequencing depth across donors, an assumption that may not hold. Because some donors lacked HLA typing at each locus, the association tests relied only on the typed subset. In vitro tests confirmed that a few of the cytomegalovirus-associated TCR beta chains recognize cytomegalovirus antigens. The authors suggested that the approach could potentially be generalized to other disease states and immunological phenotypes. Some IMGT-functional V segments, including TRBV6-2 and TRBV6-3, could not be distinguished by the 87-base-pair reads and were therefore excluded. A further reported finding was that TCR beta sequences accurately predicted the HLA-A and HLA-B alleles for most subjects in the first cohort. Most TCR sequences were seen in very few donors, while some public TCRs were found in many individuals. A total of 150 or so TCR beta chains were listed by the study as associated with cytomegalovirus. A later genetic analysis associated a missense DCLRE1C variant with V-gene and J-gene trimming of TCR beta chains, and an independent cohort replicated the association. This cohort had only TCR beta chains sequenced, and the lack of alpha or paired-chain data limited which features could be detected. The earlier analysis of approximately 540 of the donors excluded over 15 rarely observed V segments, including chromosome 9 orphons, because counts were too low. Compared with equally common non-associated chains, HLA-associated TCR beta chains in a later analysis were more clonally expanded and had lower generation probabilities. A later genetic analysis reported fewer N-insertions in productive TCRs among donors in an Asian-associated ancestry cluster than the approximately 670-donor mean. CMV serostatus was the only immune exposure information available for the cohort. At a false discovery rate of 0.05, a later analysis linked around 17,000 TCR beta sequences to specific HLA alleles.

The germline V gene specifies SGHRS as CDR1 and YFSETQ as CDR2. V is reduced by 4 bases and J by 11 bases, leaving a spacing of 27 bases between them. The CDR3 numbers 16 residues from cysteine through phenylalanine. The only DNA kept is the CDR3, 48 bases in frame from the first base. The cohort was made up of roughly 670 healthy bone marrow donors. Cohort members were all nominally healthy when sampled, although unrecorded immune exposures were likely present. The donor tested CMV seronegative and was one of the 352 seronegative cohort members. A peripheral blood sample was collected from each donor, and TCR beta sequencing was performed on peripheral blood mononuclear cells. Genomic DNA extraction from the blood cell samples was performed with the Qiagen DNeasy Blood Extraction Kit. Comments on this clone: The clone's antigen remains unknown.

The clonotype originates from a young man in good health and CMV-seronegative. Specimen: PBMCs. The chain is made from TRBV5-1 and TRBJ1-1, and possibly TRBD1, on 6 matching bases. The base sequence is TGCGCCAGCAGCCCGACTTTTCAAACACAGGGCCGGGTTGCTTTCTTT. The translation is CASSPTFQTQGRVAFF.